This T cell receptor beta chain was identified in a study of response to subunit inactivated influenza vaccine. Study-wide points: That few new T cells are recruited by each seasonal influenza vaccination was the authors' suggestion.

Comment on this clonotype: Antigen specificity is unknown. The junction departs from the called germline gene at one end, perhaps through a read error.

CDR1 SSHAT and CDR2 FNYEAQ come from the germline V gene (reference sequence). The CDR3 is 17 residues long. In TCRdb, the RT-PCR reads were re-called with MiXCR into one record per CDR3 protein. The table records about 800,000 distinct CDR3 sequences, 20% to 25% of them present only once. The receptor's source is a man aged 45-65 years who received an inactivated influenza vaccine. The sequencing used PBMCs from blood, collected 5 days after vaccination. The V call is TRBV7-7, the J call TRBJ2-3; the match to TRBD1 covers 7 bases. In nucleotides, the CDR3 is TGTGCTAGCAGCCTGAGGACAGGTAGTGTTAGCACAGATACGCAGTATTTT. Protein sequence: CASSLRTGSVSTDTQYF.